One and the same sample provided the 29 T cell receptor gamma chains below, sequenced in a study of γδ T cells in repeated Plasmodium falciparum infection. Flow sorting of PBMC yielded separate Vgamma9/Vdelta2+ and Vdelta2-negative gammadelta T cell populations for bulk repertoire analysis. TCRdb re-called clones from the multiplex PCR reads using CATT. In the table there are 20,000 to 30,000 gamma-chain clones, roughly 3.1% of which are singletons. Input material: gamma-delta T cells from blood. The receptors were sampled from a pool of human donors (malaria-infected and uninfected, not separated).

The chain couples TRGV4 to TRGJ1 or TRGJ2. TCRdb does not report a J gene; here it was assigned by matching the DNA to germline references. This CDR3 comprises 13 residues. The V gene's germline CDR1 is EGSTGY and CDR2 YDSYTSSV. The trim removed 3 bases at V and 10 bases at J, leaving 12 bases unmatched. CDR3 loop: CATWDRGCIKKLF. CDR3 DNA: TGTGCCACCTGGGATCGAGGGTGTATAAAGAAACTCTTT.

Points on this clone: TCRdb has a much larger clone's protein, which differs at residue 5 from the translation of this DNA, likely because of a read error; what is shown is the protein translated from the DNA. Other DNA variants within this sample encode the same CDR3. The genes are TRGV4 and TRGJ1 or TRGJ2. TCRdb records no J gene; here it was assigned by comparing the DNA to germline. The CDR3 is made up of 13 amino acids. Germline assignment: CDR1 EGSTGY and CDR2 YDSYTSSV. The CDR3 is CATWGGSGYKKLF. The CDR3 DNA follows: TGTGCCACCTGGGGTGGGTCTGGGTATAAGAAACTCTTT.

This clone was observed at least ten times. The DNA is omitted, as the CDR3 cannot be located on it reliably, and the CDR3 follows TCRdb's listing. For the V gene the call is TRGV4; the J gene has no call. The CDR3 sequence runs 31 residues, both termini included. CDR1 EGSTGY and CDR2 YDSYTSSV come from the germline V gene. CDR3 loop: CATWDGRVIRNSLAVEQHLLSQVSIGRIQHF.

In the case of this clone: This DNA's translation and the protein TCRdb lists, from a much larger clone, do not match at residue 9, likely due to a read error; the protein shown is translated from the DNA. The chain couples TRGV8 to TRGJ1 or TRGJ2. Here the J gene was assigned by germline matching of the DNA, as TCRdb has none. The CDR3 runs 13 residues. CDR1 is VENAVY and CDR2 is YDSYNSRV in the germline V gene. CDR3 nucleotide sequence: TGTGCCACCTGGGACCGCTATTATTGTAAGAAACTCTTT. Translated, it gives CATWDRYYCKKLF.

Many counts were recorded for this clone. The protein held in TCRdb is that of a much larger clone and does not match this DNA's translation at residue 5, likely because of a read error; the protein shown is translated from the DNA. This sequence joins TRGV2 and TRGJ1 or TRGJ2. In the absence of a J gene in TCRdb, the DNA was matched to germline to assign it here. CDR1 is EGSNGY and CDR2 is YDSYNSKV in the germline V gene. CDR3 size: 14 residues. The chain's CDR3 is CATWNGTIMDKKLF. As DNA, the CDR3 is TGTGCCACCTGGAACGGGACTATTATGGATAAGAAACTCTTT.

In its sample, this clone was seen many times. A far more abundant clone sits one base away, making this likely a read error. Other DNA sequences of this sample code for an identical CDR3. The gene calls are TRGV9 and TRGJ1 or TRGJ2. TCRdb leaves out the J gene; it was filled in here by matching the DNA to germline. Germline V CDR1 and CDR2: GITISATS, ISYDGTV (reference sequence). The CDR3 runs to 15 residues. The V gene end was trimmed by 3 bases and the J gene end by 4 bases; junction bases not matched to a gene: 12. CDR3 bases: TGTGCCTTGTGGGAGTCCCCGGAGGTCTATTATAAGAAACTCTTT. It is translated as CALWESPEVYYKKLF.

This clone appeared a few times. TCRdb's listed protein matches a much larger clone and diverges from this DNA's translation at residue 5, likely through a read error; the protein shown comes from the DNA. CDR3 in amino acids: CATWGGRPPMKLF. Here the CDR3 DNA reads TGTGCCACCTGGGGTGGGCGCCCCCCCATGAAACTCTTT. This chain uses TRGV4 with TRGJ1 or TRGJ2. TCRdb gives no J gene; it was assigned here by matching the DNA to germline. This CDR3 spans 13 amino acids. Germline CDR1 reads EGSTGY; CDR2 reads YDSYTSSV.

This clone was observed many times. TCRdb has a much larger clone's protein, which differs at residue 10 from the translation of this DNA, likely because of a read error; what is shown is the protein translated from the DNA. There is no J gene call, but TRGV9 is given as the V gene. Germline-derived CDR1 and CDR2 are GITISATS and ISYDGTV (reference sequence). This CDR3 region has 12 residues. The CDR3 reads CALWEVRGKELF. The CDR3 nucleotides are TGTGCCTTGTGGGAGGTGCGGGGTAAGGAACTCTTT.

Note on this clone: TCRdb pairs this DNA with a much larger clone's protein that differs at residue 4, likely a read error; the protein shown was translated from the DNA. This chain links TRGV2 with TRGJ1 or TRGJ2. TCRdb lists no J gene, so it was determined here by aligning the DNA to germline. The CDR3 length is 13 residues. Germline V gene sequence: CDR1 EGSNGY, CDR2 YDSYNSKV. CDR3 sequence reads: CATRDFSYYKKLF. Here the CDR3 DNA reads TGTGCCACCCGGGATTTCTCTTATTATAAGAAACTCTTT.

This clone came up many times. This likely traces to a read error, being one base from a far larger clone. This CDR3 is also generated by other DNA sequences in the sample. This chain connects TRGV2 to TRGJ1 or TRGJ2. From germline, CDR1 is EGSNGY and CDR2 YDSYNSKV. This CDR3 spans 14 amino acids. CDR3 sequence (DNA): TGTGCCACCTGGGACGGGCCGAATTACTATAAGAAACTCTTT. The encoded protein is CATWDGPNYYKKLF.

This clone was seen many times. The gene calls are TRGV9 and TRGJ1 or TRGJ2. The CDR3 extends over 12 amino acids. CDR1 is GITISATS and CDR2 is ISYDGTV in the germline V gene (reference sequence). Trimming took 5 bases from V and 8 from J; bases not matched to a gene: 9. As DNA, the CDR3 is TGTGCCTTGTGGGGGGCGCGGCATAAGAAACTCTTT. Translating gives CALWGARHKKLF.

With respect to this clone: A read error likely explains why the TCRdb protein, taken from a much larger clone, differs from this DNA's translation at residue 4; the protein shown is translated from the DNA. The V gene is TRGV9, the J gene TRGJ1 or TRGJ2. No J gene was available from TCRdb, and it was assigned here by a germline match of the DNA. CDR3 length: 14 residues. The germline V gene encodes CDR1 GITISATS and CDR2 ISYDGTV (reference sequence). CDR3 amino acids: CALREVNPPYKKLF. The CDR3 nucleotides are TGTGCCTTGCGGGAGGTAAATCCCCCTTATAAGAAACTCTTT.

The sample holds many counts of this clone. The protein recorded in TCRdb matches a much larger clone and deviates from this DNA's translation at residue 7, suggesting a read error; the protein here is obtained by translating the DNA. As DNA, the CDR3 is TGTGCCTTGTGGGAGCCTTGGTGGTATAAGAAACTCTTT. Translation: CALWEPWWYKKLF. V gene TRGV9 combines with J gene TRGJ1 or TRGJ2. As TCRdb names no J gene, one was assigned here on the basis of a DNA match to germline. Germline V gives CDR1 GITISATS, CDR2 ISYDGTV (reference sequence). The CDR3 is 13 residues long. V shed 3 bases, J shed 7 bases, and the junction held 9 bases outside the gene matches.

This clone has a count of ten or more. The chain links TRGV8 to TRGJ1 or TRGJ2. V trimming: 6 bases; J trimming: 3 bases; junction bases outside the gene matches: 5. CDR3 length: 12 amino acids. Germline V CDR1 and CDR2: VENAVY, YDSYNSRV. The CDR3 reads CATWRVYYKKLF. CDR3 in DNA: TGTGCCACCTGGCGCGTTTATTATAAGAAACTCTTT.

The V gene reported is TRGV4; the J gene is uncalled. Germline lookup yields CDR1 EGSTGY and CDR2 YDSYTSSV. This CDR3 is built from 12 residues. The CDR3 DNA reads as TGTGCCACCTGGGATGGGCCCTTCATAAAACTCTTT. Translated, it gives CATWDGPFIKLF.

At least ten counts were recorded for this clone. This DNA translates differently at residue 9 from the TCRdb protein, which is that of a much larger clone; a read error is likely, and the protein shown is the DNA's own translation. The rearrangement joins TRGV9 to TRGJ1 or TRGJ2. The CDR3 runs 12 residues. CDR1 is GITISATS, CDR2 ISYDGTV, per germline (reference sequence). For the CDR3, the DNA is TGTGCCTTGTGGGAGGTCTCTTATGAGAAACTCTTT. As protein: CALWEVSYEKLF.

This clone was seen repeatedly, ten times or more. This chain links TRGV9 with TRGJ1 or TRGJ2. Trimming took 2 bases from V and 3 from J; bases not matched to a gene: 7. Per the germline V gene, CDR1 is GITISATS and CDR2 is ISYDGTV (reference sequence). This CDR3 spans 14 amino acids. CDR3 protein: CALWEARVYYKKLF. CDR3 coding DNA: TGTGCCTTGTGGGAGGCGCGAGTTTATTATAAGAAACTCTTT.

The sample holds many counts of this clone. This DNA's translation differs at residue 10 from TCRdb's protein, which comes from a much larger clone; a read error is likely, and the protein shown is translated from the DNA. The rearrangement uses TRGV9 and TRGJ1 or TRGJ2. Germline matching of the DNA provided the J gene here, since TCRdb leaves it blank. Germline CDR1 GITISATS, CDR2 ISYDGTV (reference sequence). CDR3 length: 15 residues. J was trimmed by 5 bases and V by 4 bases; bases with no gene match: 14. This CDR3 reads CALWDRLQGDYKKLF. The DNA of the CDR3 is TGTGCCTTGTGGGACCGCCTGCAAGGGGATTATAAGAAACTCTTT.

This clone was seen many times. The V call is TRGV8, the J call TRGJ1 or TRGJ2. The CDR3 extends over 12 amino acids. The V and J ends lost 4 bases and 6 bases, in that order; junction bases with no gene match: 6. Per germline, CDR1 VENAVY and CDR2 YDSYNSRV. The CDR3 DNA sequence: TGTGCCACCTGGGAGAACGGTTATAAGAAACTCTTT. It yields the protein CATWENGYKKLF.

This clone was counted ten times or more. This probably arose from a read error, given a far larger clone one base away. The sample contains more than one DNA sequence encoding this CDR3. The gene calls are TRGV9 and TRGJ1 or TRGJ2. The CDR3 consists of 12 residues. Germline CDR1 reads GITISATS; CDR2 reads ISYDGTV (reference sequence). CDR3 DNA sequence: TGTGCCCTGTGGGAGGTGCATTATAAGAAACTCTTT. Translating gives CALWEVHYKKLF.

In this sample, this clone turned up a few times. The DNA for the CDR3 is TGTGCCTTGTGGGAGGTGCAGAGGGGGCCTAAGAAACTCTTT. It codes for CALWEVQRGPKKLF. The chain couples TRGV9 to TRGJ1 or TRGJ2. The J gene, missing from TCRdb, was assigned here through DNA to germline matching. V trimming: 0 bases; J trimming: 9 bases; junction bases outside the gene matches: 11. This CDR3 region has 14 residues. Germline V gene lookup returns CDR1 GITISATS and CDR2 ISYDGTV (reference sequence).

This clone has ten or more counts. The chain links TRGV5 to TRGJ1 or TRGJ2. In germline, CDR1 is VINAFY, CDR2 YDVSNSKD. V shed 0 bases and J 12 bases; nucleotides not matched to a gene: 11. This CDR3 spans 13 amino acids. The chain's CDR3 is CATWDRPSLSKLF. As DNA, the CDR3 is TGTGCCACCTGGGACAGGCCATCCCTTTCGAAACTCTTT.

Points on this clone: This DNA's translation differs at residue 10 from TCRdb's protein, which comes from a much larger clone; a read error is likely, and the protein shown is translated from the DNA. The gene calls are TRGV2 and TRGJ1 or TRGJ2. The J gene was not available in TCRdb and was assigned here by matching the DNA to germline segments. This CDR3 region has 14 residues. Germline CDR1 and CDR2: EGSNGY and YDSYNSKV. CDR3 residues: CATWDASFYHKKLF. The DNA for the CDR3 is TGTGCCACCTGGGACGCTTCTTTTTATCATAAGAAACTCTTT.

This clone has only a few counts. Given a far larger clone just one base away, this is likely a sequencing read error. Different DNA sequences within this sample yield the same CDR3. The rearrangement uses TRGV4 and TRGJ1 or TRGJ2. Matching the DNA to germline supplied the J gene, which TCRdb does not give. V lost 0 bases to trimming and J lost 4 bases; unmatched junction nucleotides: 6. This CDR3 has 14 amino acids. Germline V gene lookup returns CDR1 EGSTGY and CDR2 YDSYTSSV. CDR3 sequence reads: CATWDGPGYYKKLF. The CDR3 DNA sequence: TGTGCCACCTGGGATGGGCCAGGATATTATAAGAAACTCTTT.

This clone came up many times. TCRdb pairs this DNA with a much larger clone's protein that differs at residue 5, likely a read error; the protein shown was translated from the DNA. The chain is built from TRGV9 and TRGJ1 or TRGJ2. The CDR3 consists of 13 residues. V trimming: 5 bases; J trimming: 8 bases; junction bases outside the gene matches: 12. Germline V gene sequence: CDR1 GITISATS, CDR2 ISYDGTV (reference sequence). CDR3 sequence: CALWVPIGNKKLF. The CDR3 DNA sequence: TGTGCCTTGTGGGTGCCTATCGGGAATAAGAAACTCTTT.

On this clone itself: The amino acid sequence in TCRdb belongs to a much larger clone and departs from this DNA's translation at residue 6, likely a sequencing read error; the sequence shown is translated from the DNA. The gene calls are TRGV2 and TRGJ1 or TRGJ2. The J gene, missing from TCRdb, was assigned here through DNA to germline matching. Germline V gene lookup returns CDR1 EGSNGY and CDR2 YDSYNSKV. CDR3 length: 15 amino acids. V lost 3 bases, J lost 4 bases, and 12 bases stayed unmatched. The CDR3 sequence is CATWDRPEKYYKKLF. Here the CDR3 DNA reads TGTGCCACCTGGGACAGGCCAGAGAAGTATTATAAGAAACTCTTT.

This clone was counted only a few times. It is likely a read error: a sequence one base away is far more abundant. At the DNA level, this CDR3 is encoded by other sequences in the same sample as well. The chain employs TRGV9 and TRGJP. There are 17 residues in the CDR3. Germline V CDR1 and CDR2: GITISATS, ISYDGTV (reference sequence). CDR3 DNA: TGTGCCTTATGGGAGGTGCTCTGTGAGTTGGGCAAAAAAATCAAGGTATTT. As protein: CALWEVLCELGKKIKVF.

Concerning this clone: This likely reflects a read error, since a far larger clone is one base away. The DNA is omitted, as the CDR3 cannot be located on it reliably, and the CDR3 follows TCRdb's listing. No J gene call was made, and the V gene is TRGV8. 29 amino acids form the CDR3, both terminal residues included. Per the germline V gene, CDR1 is VENAVY and CDR2 is YDSYNSRV. CDR3 protein: CATWAIIRNSLAVEQHLLSQVSIGRIQHF.

This clone was observed a few times. A far larger clone is off by one base, so a read error is likely. This same CDR3 is encoded by further DNA sequences in the sample. V gene TRGV9 combines with J gene TRGJ1 or TRGJ2. As TCRdb names no J gene, one was assigned here on the basis of a DNA match to germline. The CDR3 has 15 amino acids. In germline, CDR1 is GITISATS, CDR2 ISYDGTV (reference sequence). The CDR3 DNA sequence: TGCGCCTTGTGGGAGGTCTCCAGGAATTATTATAAGAAACTCTTT. Protein: CALWEVSRNYYKKLF.